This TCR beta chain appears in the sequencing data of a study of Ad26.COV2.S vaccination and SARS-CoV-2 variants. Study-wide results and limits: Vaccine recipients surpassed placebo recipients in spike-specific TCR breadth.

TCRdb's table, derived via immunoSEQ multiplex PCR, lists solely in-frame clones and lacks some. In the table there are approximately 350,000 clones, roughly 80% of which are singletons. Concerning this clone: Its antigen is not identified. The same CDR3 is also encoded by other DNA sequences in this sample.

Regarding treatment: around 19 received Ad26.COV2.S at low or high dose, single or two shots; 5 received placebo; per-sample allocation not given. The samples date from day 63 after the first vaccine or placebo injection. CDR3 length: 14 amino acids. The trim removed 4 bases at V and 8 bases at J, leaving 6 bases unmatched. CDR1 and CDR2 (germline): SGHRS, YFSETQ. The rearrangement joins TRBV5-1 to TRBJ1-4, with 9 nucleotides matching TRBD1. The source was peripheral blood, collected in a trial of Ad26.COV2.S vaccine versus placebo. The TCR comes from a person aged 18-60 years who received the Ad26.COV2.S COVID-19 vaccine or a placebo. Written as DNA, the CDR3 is TGCGCCAGCAGCCGGACAGGGGTTGGGGAAAAACTGTTTTTT. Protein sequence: CASSRTGVGEKLFF. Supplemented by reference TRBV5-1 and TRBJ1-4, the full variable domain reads KAGVTQTPRYLIKTRGQQVTLSCSPISGHRSVSWYQQTPGQGLQFLFEYFSETQRNKGNFPGRFSGRQFSNSRSEMNVSTLELGDSALYLCASSRTGVGEKLFFGSGTQLSVL.